This T cell receptor (beta chain) appears in the sequencing data of a study of molecular identifiers for immune sequencing clone quantification. TCRdb reprocessed the PCR reads with MiXCR, giving one entry per CDR3 protein. The table has some 650,000 distinct CDR3 sequences, 15% to 20% seen once; the top ten hold about 0.9%. Germline V gives CDR1 LNHDA, CDR2 SQIVND (reference sequence). This CDR3 spans 17 amino acids. Trimming pared 5 bases from V and 0 bases from J, leaving 17 bases between. V usage is TRBV19 and J usage is TRBJ1-5; possibly TRBD1 for D (5 bases). The TCR sequence derives from a human donor in good health. Some libraries in this study had Jurkat cell RNA spiked in. Material: naive CD8+ T cells from blood, with Jurkat cell RNA spiked in. Subset described: FACS-sorted CD8+CD4-CCR7+CD45RA+ naive T cells. CDR3 sequence: CASSVEVGRHSNQPQHF. The DNA of the CDR3 is TGTGCCAGTAGTGTTGAAGTGGGACGGCATAGCAATCAGCCCCAGCATTTT.